A single sample is the source of the 14 T cell receptor beta chains below, sequenced in a study of OX40 agonist ivuxolimab in advanced cancers. Profiled with immunoSEQ multiplex PCR; TCRdb holds only in-frame clones, not every one. The sample lists about 92,000 clones; roughly 91% were seen once. The sample consisted of CD4+ or CD8+ T cells sorted from blood, taken in a trial of the OX40 agonist ivuxolimab. These receptors were collected from an adult with an advanced solid tumor such as melanoma, head and neck, liver or kidney cancer.

The chain combines TRBV6-6 with TRBJ1-5; maybe TRBD1 (5 bases). The CDR3 has 15 residues. Trimming pared 8 bases from V and 7 bases from J, leaving 21 bases between. Germline loops: CDR1 MNHNY, CDR2 SVGAGI (reference sequence). The CDR3 reads CASGAQGVGGQPQHF. CDR3 in DNA: TGTGCCAGCGGGGCCCAAGGGGTGGGAGGGCAGCCCCAGCATTTT.

The CDR3: CASTKDTISYNEQFF. The CDR3 nucleotides are TGCGCCAGCACTAAGGACACTATCTCCTACAATGAGCAGTTCTTC. The J gene is TRBJ2-1, the V gene TRBV5-1; D possibly corresponds to TRBD1 (5 bases). The germline gives CDR1 SGHRS, CDR2 YFSETQ. The CDR3 length is 15 residues. Trimming took off 6 bases at V and 0 bases at J, with 13 bases between the two ends.

This clone was picked up one time. The CDR3 DNA follows: TGTGCCAGCAGTTACTCGGGCAGGGGGTATGACGAGCAGTACTTC. Its translation: CASSYSGRGYDEQYF. The chain employs TRBV6-5 and TRBJ2-7; 7 bases match TRBD1. V was clipped by 0 bases and J by 5 bases; unmatched bases: 7. This CDR3 comprises 15 residues. CDR1 and CDR2 from the germline V gene are MNHEY and SVGAGI.

This clone was seen once. The chain combines TRBV6-6 with TRBJ2-7; 8 bases align to TRBD2. Germline assignment: CDR1 MNHNY and CDR2 SVGAGI (reference sequence). The trim removed 4 bases at V and 6 bases at J, leaving 5 bases unmatched. The CDR3 has 13 amino acids. CDR3 in amino acids: CASSFGLAGEQYF. The DNA of the CDR3 is TGTGCCAGCAGTTTCGGACTAGCCGGCGAGCAGTACTTC.

This sequence joins TRBV6-5 and TRBJ2-1, with TRBD1 as a possible D gene (5 bases). The V gene lost 0 bases and the J gene lost 8 bases, with 14 bases spanning the gap. The CDR3 runs to 15 residues. CDR1 is MNHEY, CDR2 SVGAGI, per germline. The CDR3 coding sequence is TGTGCCAGCAGTTACTCGACCAGGGTCCGCGATGAGCAGTTCTTC. Residues: CASSYSTRVRDEQFF.

The chain couples TRBV18 to TRBJ2-5; D is unclear. V was pared by 2 bases and J by 2 bases, with 6 bases between. Looked up from germline, CDR1 is KGHSH and CDR2 is LQKENI. This CDR3 spans 13 amino acids. The CDR3: CASSPNEQETQYF. CDR3 nucleotides: TGTGCCAGCTCACCAAACGAACAAGAGACCCAGTACTTC.

This clone has only one observation. The V and J genes are TRBV30 and TRBJ2-3, with 12 bases aligning to TRBD1. This CDR3 region has 15 residues. Germline V gene lookup returns CDR1 GTSNPN and CDR2 SVGIG (reference sequence). J gave up 4 bases and V 3 bases, and 5 bases lay outside the gene matches. CDR3 in DNA: TGTGCCTGGAGCCCGGGACAGGGGGCGTCAGATACGCAGTATTTT. Protein sequence: CAWSPGQGASDTQYF.

DNA of the CDR3: TGTGCCATCAGCGGACAGGGGGCTAAGGACATTCAGTACTTC. The encoded protein is CAISGQGAKDIQYF. This rearrangement joins TRBV10-3 to TRBJ2-4; 11 bases line up with TRBD1. The V segment lost 6 bases and the J segment 8 bases; nucleotides outside the gene matches: 6. The CDR3 sequence is 14 residues long. Germline V gives CDR1 ENHRY, CDR2 SYGVKD.

The CDR3 region is CASSFPLPGANVLTF. CDR3 sequence (DNA): TGCGCCAGCAGCTTCCCCTTACCCGGGGCCAACGTCCTGACTTTC. The V and J genes are TRBV5-1 and TRBJ2-6; no clear D. The V gene's germline CDR1 is SGHRS and CDR2 YFSETQ. The CDR3 has 15 amino acids. Trimming removed 2 bases from V and 4 bases from J, with 10 bases in between.

The chain couples TRBV5-8 to TRBJ2-1; no definite D call. Looked up from germline, CDR1 is SGHTS and CDR2 is YDEGEE. Trimming pared 0 bases from V and 8 bases from J, leaving 9 bases between. The CDR3 totals 13 residues. This CDR3 is CASSLATVDEQFF. In DNA form, the CDR3 reads TGTGCCAGCAGCTTGGCCACGGTGGATGAGCAGTTCTTC.

This clone showed up just a few times. This chain uses TRBV7-9 with TRBJ1-4; D is unresolved. CDR3 size: 14 residues. From germline, CDR1 is SEHNR and CDR2 FQNEAQ (reference sequence). Trimming took off 5 bases at V and 6 bases at J, with 13 bases between the two ends. This chain's CDR3 is CASSPPNSYEKLFF. CDR3 nucleotides: TGTGCCAGCAGCCCGCCGAACAGTTATGAAAAACTGTTTTTT.

The chain uses TRBV4-3 and TRBJ2-3; 13 bases map to TRBD2. This CDR3 spans 17 amino acids. The J segment lost 4 bases and the V segment lost 4 bases, leaving 8 bases of the junction unmatched. The germline CDR1 and CDR2 sequences are LGHNA and YSLEER. The CDR3 nucleotides read TGCGCCAGCAGCCGTAGGACTAGCGGGAGTAGGGCAGATACGCAGTATTTT. It yields the protein CASSRRTSGSRADTQYF.

The genes are TRBV28 and TRBJ1-5; unclear D gene. The CDR3 runs 13 residues. Trimming shortened V by 6 bases and J by 1 base, and 7 bases separated the two germline ends. Germline values: CDR1 MDHEN, CDR2 SYDVKM. The DNA for the CDR3 is TGTGCCAGCAGCCGACAAAGCAATCAGCCCCAGCATTTT. Amino acids: CASSRQSNQPQHF.

This clone was found once. This chain links TRBV19 with TRBJ2-7; TRBD1 matches 7 bases. V gave up 5 bases and J gave up 3 bases; unmatched junction bases: 7. From germline, CDR1 is LNHDA and CDR2 SQIVND (reference sequence). The CDR3 loop spans 14 amino acids. This chain's CDR3 is CASSPTPGGYEQYF. CDR3 nucleotide sequence: TGTGCCAGTAGTCCCACGCCAGGGGGCTACGAGCAGTACTTC.